In its sample, the clone carrying this TCR beta chain was seen a few times. The data originate from a study of identical twins. Germline V gene data show CDR1 as MNHEY and CDR2 as SMNVEV (reference sequence). The ends lost 6 bases at V and 2 bases at J; junction bases unmatched: 12. The CDR3 is made up of 16 amino acids. TCRdb analysed the 5' RACE reads with MiXCR anew, one entry per CDR3 protein. Of fewer than 250,000 distinct CDR3 sequences listed, approximately 7.8% are singletons. These data also formed part of another study, on yellow fever vaccine responses in identical twins.

This clonotype originated in a woman in her late teens or twenties in good health. Sequences were obtained from CD8+ T cells sorted from blood. The V gene is TRBV27, the J gene TRBJ2-5, with 7 bases that match TRBD1. In nucleotides, the CDR3 is TGTGCCAGCAGCCCGGCCGGGACAGTAACACAAGAGACCCAGTACTTC. It codes for CASSPAGTVTQETQYF.